Below are 2 T cell receptor beta chains sequenced from a single sample in a study of shared clonotypes between healthy human individuals. The data were produced by immunoSEQ multiplex PCR, yet TCRdb's version contains in-frame clones alone and is incomplete. Of 2,100,000 or so clones detected, approximately 96% appear once; the ten largest clones hold approximately 0.13%. Material for sequencing was naive CD4+ T cells sorted from blood. Indicated subset: CD45RA+ positively selected. The receptors originated from a man younger than 35 in good health.

The chain combines TRBV4-3 with TRBJ2-2; tentative D call: TRBD1 (6 bases). CDR1 and CDR2 (germline): LGHNA, YSLEER. The CDR3 consists of 15 residues. V was trimmed by 0 bases and J by 6 bases, leaving 11 bases between them. The CDR3 nucleotides are TGCGCCAGCAGCCAAGAAGGGACACCACCCGGGGAGCTGTTTTTT. Its protein is CASSQEGTPPGELFF.

The chain recombines TRBV9 with TRBJ2-3; no clear D gene. The germline gives CDR1 SGDLS, CDR2 YYNGEE. V lost 0 bases and J 4 bases, leaving 12 bases between the germline ends. The CDR3 has 15 residues. The CDR3 DNA follows: TGTGCCAGCAGCGTAGCCCCGTCGACGGCAGATACGCAGTATTTT. Translation gives CASSVAPSTADTQYF.